The T cell receptor beta chain described here comes from a study of T cell changes during pregnancy in multiple sclerosis. Data came from immunoSEQ multiplex PCR; TCRdb stores just in-frame clones and leaves some out. The sample has tens of thousands of clones; around 94% are singletons. Germline values: CDR1 LNHDA, CDR2 SQIVND (reference sequence). Trimming at V came to 8 bases and at J to 7 bases, leaving 7 bases not matched to a gene. The CDR3 is made up of 14 amino acids. The sample consisted of peripheral blood, taken in the third trimester of pregnancy. The TCR sequence derives from a female donor in good health, enrolled as a control in a pregnancy study. The chain uses TRBV19 and TRBJ2-1; 11 positions agree with TRBD2. CDR3 sequence reads: CASELAGDRNEQFF. Here the CDR3 DNA reads TGTGCCAGTGAACTAGCGGGGGACCGGAATGAGCAGTTCTTC.